This TCR beta chain was identified in a study of cytomegalovirus exposure and HLA in healthy donors (TCRdb year 2017). Broadly, across the study: An earlier analysis of some 550 of the donors reported approximately 290 Gb of sequence data and around 120 million unique TCR beta sequences from 150 million to 200 million T cells. An early release that covered more than 550 HLA-typed donors contained about 300 gigabases of sequencing data and 65 million to 100 million unique TCR sequences. Of the 300 to 500 genotyped donors, approximately 80% were placed in the genetic ancestry cluster associated with self-reported Caucasian donors. The study was designed to test whether signatures of past pathogen exposure could be identified by cataloging public T cell receptors. Using immunosequencing, the study profiled T cell repertoires from about 620 subjects and related those repertoires to cytomegalovirus serostatus. A separate validation cohort of approximately 120 different subjects was used in addition to the approximately 670-subject first cohort. To predict cytomegalovirus infection status, the study brought together high-throughput TCR immunosequencing, statistical association of individual TCRs with disease status, and machine learning. A later analysis re-analyzed previously published TCR beta repertoires from roughly 630 donors and added high-resolution HLA genotyping to study TCR occurrence patterns. Rather than using new phenotypic data, the later analysis identified candidate immune exposures from TCR beta sequences and from how often those sequences occurred across donors. An earlier analysis of 500 to 650 of the donors applied high-throughput TCR beta sequencing to assess whether each TCR beta V gene segment acted as functional or pseudogenic. Donor age, sex, ethnicity and CMV serostatus were compiled together with the repertoire data. In a later genetic analysis, genome-wide SNP genotypes for about 55% of the 666 donors were used, and that subset was treated as a discovery cohort. Every discovery cohort repertoire had been produced on one sequencing platform. HLA typing covered class I and class II loci at four-digit resolution. The number of typed donors differed by locus: roughly 629-640 for A, B, C, DRB1 and DQB1; 522 for DQA1; fewer than 610 for DPA1; and roughly 470 for DPB1. Because of strong linkage in the cohort, roughly five DR-DQ haplotypes were treated as single units for association and clustering. Among 350 to 400 genotyped donors of the cohort, an average of around 240,000 unique TCR beta nucleotide sequences were sequenced per donor, 15% to 20% of them non-productive.

The library was prepared using the immunoSEQ multiplex PCR assay. For the multiplex PCR, a mixture combining 60 forward primers for TCR Vbeta segments and 13 reverse primers for TCR Jbeta segments was used. The CDR3 region of rearranged TCR beta genes was amplified from genomic DNA with a multiplex PCR assay. The amplified TCR beta libraries were sequenced on the Illumina HiSeq System as 87-base-pair reads. As for the original processing: A later analysis counted approximately 76 million unique TCR beta chains across the 666 repertoires, and some 12 million of these chains were shared by at least two donors. Raw reads were error-corrected and collapsed into unique sequences by a nearest-neighbor algorithm in which closely related sequences were merged to remove PCR and sequencing errors. V, D and J gene segments were assigned by aligning CDR3 sequences to IMGT reference sequences. For a sequence to be retained, a match of at least six nucleotides to both a V gene segment and a J gene segment was required. Rearrangements were called productive when the CDR3 lacked stop codons and stayed in frame with V and J; all others were non-productive. CDR3 was defined according to IMGT convention as the region running from the second conserved V-encoded cysteine to the conserved J-encoded phenylalanine. Sequences without an unambiguous match to a single V gene segment were excluded from the earlier analysis of several hundred of the donors. An earlier analysis of 450 to 650 of the donors called V segments functional above 56.7% productive rearrangements and segregating when the between-donor standard deviation exceeded 5%. A statistical classification framework was built to diagnose cytomegalovirus status from the catalog of TCR beta chain sequences. In a later analysis, V and J genes were assigned by comparing TCR nucleotide sequences against IMGT/GENE-DB human TR gene sequences. A later analysis assigned CDR3 sequences and most-parsimonious VDJ recombination scenarios with the TCRdist pipeline. In a later analysis, each TCR beta chain was defined by its CDR3 amino acid sequence together with its V-gene family, and reads lacking a unique V-gene family were excluded. In a later analysis, approximately 640 highly shared, low-generation-probability nucleotide sequences were removed to address suspected cross-contamination and a sequencing artifact. A later analysis calculated a clonal expansion index for each public chain from normalized within-repertoire ranks of inferred template counts. Generation probabilities in a later analysis came from a VDJ recombination model fitted to out-of-frame rearrangements, and those results were checked against IGoR. In a later analysis, hypergeometric tests were used to score TCR-TCR, TCR-HLA and TCR-CMV co-occurrence, with a repertoire-size bias correction applied to TCR pairs. False discovery rates were estimated in a later analysis by permuting HLA or CMV assignments 20 times. In a later analysis, co-occurring TCRs were grouped with DBSCAN, and TCRdist sequence similarity was added when clustering was performed within HLA-allele-positive subsets. Repertoires with fewer than 30,000 or more than 120,000 public chains, plus five repertoires with anomalous nucleotide sharing, were excluded from co-occurrence clustering. In its TCRdb copy, this immuneACCESS table keeps in-frame sequences only and misses some clones. Where compared with another copy, unresolved V genes explain less than half of these, and the others have no known cause. The D gene and trimming were derived from the DNA, and the V and J assignments and clone size from that table. This sample comprises some 180,000 clones, roughly 82% of them detected only once. The ten largest account for 1.5% of the sample.

Of note for this clone: This clone's antigen is unknown. Per-nucleotide qualities are absent, and no much larger clonotype sits a single base away.

The full study reports these points: In vitro tests confirmed that a few of the cytomegalovirus-associated TCR beta chains recognize cytomegalovirus antigens. Sequencing depth was assumed to be roughly uniform across donors in the presence/absence analyses, though that assumption may not hold. A later analysis found that HLA-associated TCR beta chains were more clonally expanded and had lower generation probabilities than equally common non-associated chains. In this cohort, only TCR beta chains were sequenced, and detectable features were limited by the absence of alpha or paired-chain data. In a later analysis, TCR association rates were found to vary across HLA loci, with the most associated TCRs seen for DRB1 alleles and the fewest for HLA-C alleles. A later genetic analysis associated a missense DCLRE1C variant with V-gene and J-gene trimming of TCR beta chains, and an independent cohort replicated the association. Most CMV-associated TCR beta chains appeared to be HLA-restricted in a later analysis, and the HLA associations seemed to be driven largely by CMV exposure. Several of the top co-occurrence clusters appeared to be linked to parvovirus B19, influenza, CMV and Epstein-Barr virus, according to a later analysis. A further reported finding was that TCR beta sequences accurately predicted the HLA-A and HLA-B alleles for most subjects in the first cohort. Over 15 rarely observed V segments, including chromosome 9 orphons, were excluded from the earlier analysis of approximately 600 of the donors because counts were too low. At a false discovery rate of 0.05, a later analysis linked around 15,000 TCR beta sequences to specific HLA alleles. Broadly in line with IMGT annotations, most TCR beta V segments showed up in productive rearrangements about 87% or about 30% of the time in an earlier analysis of 587 of the donors. The authors suggested that the approach could potentially be extended to other disease states and immunological phenotypes. In both the original and validation cohorts, the classifier was reported to diagnose cytomegalovirus status with high specificity and sensitivity. The sequencing pipeline was judged likely to have produced a cluster of highly shared sequence variants as a technical artifact. Linkage disequilibrium might explain the correlated functional status among segregating V segments, but an unknown experimental factor could not be ruled out. Because some donors lacked HLA typing at each locus, the association tests relied only on the typed subset. Most TCR sequences were seen in very few donors, while some public TCRs were found in many individuals. Some IMGT-functional V segments, including TRBV6-2 and TRBV6-3, could not be distinguished by the 87-base-pair reads and were therefore excluded. In the study, around 150 TCR beta chains were listed as associated with cytomegalovirus. When HLA alleles, especially DR and DQ, strongly co-occurred, attributing TCR associations to individual alleles was difficult. Immune exposure information for the cohort was limited to CMV serostatus. According to a later genetic analysis, donors in an Asian-associated ancestry cluster had fewer N-insertions in productive TCRs than the approximately 710-donor mean.

There are 16 amino acids in the CDR3, from cysteine to phenylalanine inclusive. Only the CDR3 region is kept as DNA, spanning 48 bases read in frame from base 1. The germline V and J ends show losses of 1 base and 2 bases respectively, and no gene match explains 5 bases of the junction. The germline V gene gives CDR1 as MDHEN and CDR2 as SYDVKM. In total, roughly 670 healthy bone marrow donors made up the cohort. All cohort members were sampled while nominally healthy, although unrecorded immune exposures were likely present. The donor tested CMV seronegative and was one of the 352 seronegative cohort members. Each donor provided a peripheral blood sample, and peripheral blood mononuclear cells were used for TCR beta sequencing. The Qiagen DNeasy Blood Extraction Kit was used to extract genomic DNA from the blood cell samples.

This receptor was taken from a man between 40 and 49 years old in good health and CMV-seronegative. The V and J genes are TRBV28 and TRBJ1-2; 9 central nucleotides agree with TRBD1. Sequences were obtained from PBMCs. The sequenced DNA is TGTGCCAGCAGTTTATACGGGACAGGGAGGAACTATGGCTACACCTTC. Its translation reads: CASSLYGTGRNYGYTF.